This T cell receptor (beta chain) was recorded in a study of T cell repertoires in cytomegalovirus infection. Looking at the study overall: Based on public TCR beta signatures, there were indications of CMV infection and of a matching HLA type. Study-wide results and caveats: Dominant in the ex vivo response were TCR beta clonotypes restricted by HLA-C and specific for CMV.

CDR3 length: 18 residues. The germline gives CDR1 SGHTA, CDR2 FQGNSA. V was pared by 0 bases and J by 1 base, with 18 bases between. A single record per CDR3 protein comes from TCRdb applying MiXCR to the reads. The table has around 430,000 distinct CDR3 sequences, under 45% seen once; the top ten hold roughly two fifths. On this clonotype: Its antigen is undetermined.

The source of this sequence is a human donor in good health (CMV status not recorded). Some clones in this sample may be carry-over from other donors' samples. The sample in question was cultured PBMCs, obtained from culture after CMV antigen stimulation. The V call is TRBV7-2, the J call TRBJ1-2; possible D gene TRBD1, 5 bases. DNA of the CDR3: TGTGCCAGCAGCTTAGCTTTTGGGGGAGGGTCCTATAACTATGGCTACACCTTC. Translated, it gives CASSLAFGGGSYNYGYTF.